This TCR beta chain was recorded in a study of blood T cell repertoires in COVID-19. About the study: COVID-19 samples, acute and convalescent, were from the United States, Italy and Spain. PBMCs, B-cell-depleted T cells, or T cells were the source of the cDNA or gDNA that made up the material.

Here immunoSEQ multiplex PCR was the method, and the copy in TCRdb shows in-frame clones only, minus some. There are fewer than 200,000 clones in the sample; 70% to 85% occur only once, and approximately 1.1% lies in the top ten. Trimming took 5 bases from V and 5 from J; bases not matched to a gene: 12. Per the germline V gene, CDR1 is LNHDA and CDR2 is SQIVND (reference sequence). CDR3 length equals 16 residues. V gene TRBV19 combines with J gene TRBJ2-1; TRBD2 matches 7 bases. This receptor was obtained from a man aged 55 to 69 who had recovered from COVID-19. The sample comprised peripheral blood. The CDR3 bases are TGTGCCAGTAGTTGGGGTGTTAGCGGGTTACACAATGAGCAGTTCTTC. Protein sequence: CASSWGVSGLHNEQFF.